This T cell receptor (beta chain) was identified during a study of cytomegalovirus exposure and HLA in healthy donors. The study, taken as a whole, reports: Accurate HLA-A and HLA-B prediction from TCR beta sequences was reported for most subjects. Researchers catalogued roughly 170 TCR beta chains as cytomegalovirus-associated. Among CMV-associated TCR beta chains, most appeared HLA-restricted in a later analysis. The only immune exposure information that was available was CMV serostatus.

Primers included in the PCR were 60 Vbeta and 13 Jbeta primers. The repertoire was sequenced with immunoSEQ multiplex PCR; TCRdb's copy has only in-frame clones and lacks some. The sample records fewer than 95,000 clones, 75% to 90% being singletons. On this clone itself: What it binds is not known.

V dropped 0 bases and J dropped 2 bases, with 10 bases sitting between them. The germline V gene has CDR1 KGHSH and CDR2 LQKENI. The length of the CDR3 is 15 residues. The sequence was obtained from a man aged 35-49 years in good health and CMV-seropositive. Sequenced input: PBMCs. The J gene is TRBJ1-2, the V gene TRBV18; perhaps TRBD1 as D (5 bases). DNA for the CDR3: TGTGCCAGCTCACCACCCCCCGACAGAAACTATGGCTACACCTTC. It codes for CASSPPPDRNYGYTF.